Listed below are T cell receptor beta chains from one sample, sequenced in a study of T-cell reconstitution after alpha-beta-depleted transplantation in children. A single record per CDR3 protein comes from TCRdb applying MiXCR to the PCR reads. Altogether 500,000 to 750,000 distinct CDR3 sequences are present, roughly 27% being singletons, with the ten largest covering just over 35%. This sample comprised PBMCs, obtained before TCRalphabeta/CD19-depleted stem cell transplant. Source of these receptors: a boy under three years old with Wiskott-Aldrich syndrome, due to receive a stem cell transplant. Each CDR3 is given with its conserved first and last residue. The order of the fields is CDR3 length, J gene, clone size, V gene, D gene, CDR3 DNA, CDR3 protein. D genes are given only for firm matches. The size field is filled for only some rows; it gives once, few, many or a size class.

length: 14; J: TRBJ2-3; size: NA; V: TRBV9; D: NA; DNA: TGTGCCAGCAGCGTAGGTCGTGAGGTAGATACGCAGTATTTT; CDR3: CASSVGREVDTQYF
length: 11; J: TRBJ2-1; size: few; V: TRBV29-1; D: NA; DNA: TGCAGCGTTGAGAGGGCTAATGAGCAGTTCTTC; CDR3: CSVERANEQFF
length: 16; J: TRBJ1-1; size: NA; V: TRBV5-1; D: NA; DNA: TGCGCCAGCAGCTTTAGTTCGCGCTCCAAGAACACTGAAGCTTTCTTT; CDR3: CASSFSSRSKNTEAFF
length: 13; J: TRBJ1-1; size: NA; V: TRBV7-9; D: NA; DNA: TGTGCCAGCAGCCCCGGACAGCGTACTGAAGCTTTCTTT; CDR3: CASSPGQRTEAFF
length: 18; J: TRBJ2-3; size: few; V: TRBV20-1; D: NA; DNA: TGCAGTGCTAGAGATGGGATCTTAGACTATACCCGCACAGATACGCAGTATTTT; CDR3: CSARDGILDYTRTDTQYF
length: 13; J: TRBJ2-7; size: NA; V: TRBV11-2; D: NA; DNA: TGTGCCAGCAACGTTGAGGGAACCTACGAGCAGTACTTC; CDR3: CASNVEGTYEQYF
length: 14; J: TRBJ2-5; size: once; V: TRBV5-4; D: NA; DNA: TGTGCCAGCAGCTTGTCAACGTCTCAAGAGACCCAGTACTTC; CDR3: CASSLSTSQETQYF
length: 14; J: TRBJ2-7; size: NA; V: TRBV20-1; D: NA; DNA: TGCAGTGCTAGAACCCCGGCTGGGACCTACGAGCAGTACTTC; CDR3: CSARTPAGTYEQYF
length: 14; J: TRBJ2-6; size: few; V: TRBV7-9; D: NA; DNA: TGTGCCAGCAGCTATGCTTCTGGGGCCAACGTCCTGACTTTC; CDR3: CASSYASGANVLTF
length: 14; J: TRBJ2-5; size: few; V: TRBV29-1; D: TRBD1; DNA: TGCAGCGTGACTCGGACAGGGGGCGACGAGACCCAGTACTTC; CDR3: CSVTRTGGDETQYF
length: 15; J: TRBJ2-3; size: few; V: TRBV12-3/TRBV12-4; D: TRBD2; DNA: TGTGCCAGCAGTATAGCGGGAGGGGACTTAGATACGCAGTATTTT; CDR3: CASSIAGGDLDTQYF
length: 17; J: TRBJ2-1; size: NA; V: TRBV20-1; D: TRBD2; DNA: TGCAGTGCTAGAGATGCGGGCGCGGGAGAGTCTCGCAATGAGCAGTTCTTC; CDR3: CSARDAGAGESRNEQFF
length: 15; J: TRBJ1-6; size: NA; V: TRBV20-1; D: TRBD1; DNA: TGCAGTGCTACCTATGGACAGGGGAAGAATTCACCCCTCCACTTT; CDR3: CSATYGQGKNSPLHF
length: 15; J: TRBJ2-7; size: NA; V: TRBV29-1; D: NA; DNA: TGCAGCGTATTGGGTCAGGGGAGAGGAGACTACGAGCAGTACTTC; CDR3: CSVLGQGRGDYEQYF
length: 12; J: TRBJ2-4; size: few; V: TRBV29-1; D: NA; DNA: TGCAGCGTTGACCTTGGAACGGACATTCAGTACTTC; CDR3: CSVDLGTDIQYF
length: 13; J: TRBJ2-2; size: NA; V: TRBV13; D: NA; DNA: TGTGCCAGCAGCTTACGGGGGAATGGGGAGCTGTTTTTT; CDR3: CASSLRGNGELFF
length: 14; J: TRBJ2-7; size: NA; V: TRBV12-3/TRBV12-4; D: NA; DNA: TGTGCCAGCAGTTTCAACAGGGAACCCTACGAGCAGTACTTC; CDR3: CASSFNREPYEQYF
length: 13; J: TRBJ2-2; size: few; V: TRBV24-1; D: NA; DNA: TGTGCCACCAGTGGAAAGGGAACCGGGGAGCTGTTTTTT; CDR3: CATSGKGTGELFF
length: 11; J: TRBJ2-5; size: NA; V: TRBV20-1; D: NA; DNA: TGCAGTGCTAGCGGGGGCCGGACCCAGTACTTC; CDR3: CSASGGRTQYF
length: 19; J: TRBJ2-3; size: NA; V: TRBV5-1; D: TRBD2; DNA: TGCGCCAGCAGCTTTCCGGGACTAGCGGGAGTAGAAAGCACAGATACGCAGTATTTT; CDR3: CASSFPGLAGVESTDTQYF
length: 20; J: TRBJ2-6; size: NA; V: TRBV6-2/TRBV6-3; D: TRBD2; DNA: TGTGCCAGCAGTTACGGATCCAGGAGCGGGGCTAGGCCTGGGGCCAACGTCCTGACTTTC; CDR3: CASSYGSRSGARPGANVLTF
length: 13; J: TRBJ2-1; size: few; V: TRBV12-3/TRBV12-4; D: NA; DNA: TGTGCCAGCAGACCCCCCCTACGCAATGAGCAGTTCTTC; CDR3: CASRPPLRNEQFF
length: 16; J: TRBJ2-3; size: many; V: TRBV20-1; D: NA; DNA: TGCAGTGCTAGAGGCTTTGGGCGGTTAAACACAGATACGCAGTATTTT; CDR3: CSARGFGRLNTDTQYF
length: 13; J: TRBJ1-6; size: few; V: TRBV20-1; D: NA; DNA: TGCAGTGCTAGGAAGGGGAGGGATTCACCCCTCCACTTT; CDR3: CSARKGRDSPLHF
length: 15; J: TRBJ1-3; size: NA; V: TRBV4-1; D: NA; DNA: TGCGCCAGCAGCCAACCGGGACACTCTGGAAACACCATATATTTT; CDR3: CASSQPGHSGNTIYF
length: 16; J: TRBJ2-3; size: few; V: TRBV6-2/TRBV6-3; D: TRBD2; DNA: TGTGCCAGCAGCCCGGGACTAGCGGGAGTATCAGATACGCAGTATTTT; CDR3: CASSPGLAGVSDTQYF
length: 15; J: TRBJ1-6; size: NA; V: TRBV28; D: TRBD1; DNA: TGTGCCAGCAGTGTCGACAGGGCTTGGATTTCACCCCTCCACTTT; CDR3: CASSVDRAWISPLHF
length: 14; J: TRBJ1-1; size: few; V: TRBV6-1; D: TRBD1; DNA: TGTGCCAGCAGCCCACAGGGGTCGAACACTGAAGCTTTCTTT; CDR3: CASSPQGSNTEAFF
length: 14; J: TRBJ2-7; size: NA; V: TRBV25-1; D: NA; DNA: TGTGCCAGCATCGCAAGCGGACGACTCTACGAGCAGTACTTC; CDR3: CASIASGRLYEQYF
length: 16; J: TRBJ2-7; size: few; V: TRBV7-9; D: TRBD2; DNA: TGTGCCAGCAGCTTAGTTCTGGCGGGAGCGGCCTACGAGCAGTACTTC; CDR3: CASSLVLAGAAYEQYF
length: 16; J: TRBJ2-5; size: NA; V: TRBV5-1; D: TRBD2; DNA: TGCGCCAGCAGACGGAGAGTCGCTAGCGGCCAAGAGACCCAGTACTTC; CDR3: CASRRRVASGQETQYF
length: 13; J: TRBJ2-5; size: few; V: TRBV29-1; D: TRBD1; DNA: TGCAGCGCCGACAGGGGGGTAAAAGAGACCCAGTACTTC; CDR3: CSADRGVKETQYF
length: 17; J: TRBJ2-7; size: few; V: TRBV5-1; D: NA; DNA: TGCGCCAGCAGCTACACCGCCAACCTTTATCCGTCCTACGAGCAGTACTTC; CDR3: CASSYTANLYPSYEQYF
length: 15; J: TRBJ2-1; size: NA; V: TRBV12-3/TRBV12-4; D: TRBD2; DNA: TGTGCCAGCATTACTAGCGGGACATCCTACAATGAGCAGTTCTTC; CDR3: CASITSGTSYNEQFF
length: 16; J: TRBJ2-7; size: few; V: TRBV20-1; D: TRBD1; DNA: TGCAGTGCTAGAGTGGCCGGGACAGGGGTTCCCTACGAGCAGTACTTC; CDR3: CSARVAGTGVPYEQYF
length: 12; J: TRBJ2-4; size: few; V: TRBV20-1; D: NA; DNA: TGCAGTGGCCGGCAGGGCGGAAACATTCAGTACTTC; CDR3: CSGRQGGNIQYF
length: 15; J: TRBJ2-2; size: few; V: TRBV5-1; D: NA; DNA: TGCGCCAGCAGCTTGAAAGGACTTGGCGCCGGGGAGCTGTTTTTT; CDR3: CASSLKGLGAGELFF
length: 12; J: TRBJ2-7; size: few; V: TRBV5-1; D: NA; DNA: TGCGCCAGCAGCTCCACCAGGTACGAGCAGTACTTC; CDR3: CASSSTRYEQYF
length: 15; J: TRBJ2-1; size: NA; V: TRBV5-1; D: NA; DNA: TGCGCCAGCAGCTTGGAGGGCGGGATGACCAATGAGCAGTTCTTC; CDR3: CASSLEGGMTNEQFF
length: 16; J: TRBJ2-3; size: few; V: TRBV14; D: TRBD2; DNA: TGTGCCAGCAGCACGCTTAGCGGGAGGGCCGGATATACGCAGTATTTT; CDR3: CASSTLSGRAGYTQYF
length: 13; J: TRBJ2-1; size: NA; V: TRBV5-1; D: NA; DNA: TGCGCCAGCAGCATGCAGGGGGGCGATGAGCAGTTCTTC; CDR3: CASSMQGGDEQFF
length: 15; J: TRBJ2-7; size: NA; V: TRBV5-1; D: TRBD1; DNA: TGCGCCAGCAGCGACACCGGGACAGGGGTTGGCGAGCAGTACTTC; CDR3: CASSDTGTGVGEQYF
length: 14; J: TRBJ2-2; size: NA; V: TRBV20-1; D: NA; DNA: TGCAGTGCTAGGCTTGTGGTAGGGACCGGGGAGCTGTTTTTT; CDR3: CSARLVVGTGELFF
length: 15; J: TRBJ2-7; size: few; V: TRBV20-1; D: TRBD2; DNA: TGCAGTGCCACCTCGGGGCGGGAGAGTCCCTACGAGCAGTACTTC; CDR3: CSATSGRESPYEQYF
length: 14; J: TRBJ2-2; size: NA; V: TRBV29-1; D: TRBD2; DNA: TGCAGCGTTGGGTGGGGGAGGGCCGACGGGGAGCTGTTTTTT; CDR3: CSVGWGRADGELFF
length: 15; J: TRBJ2-2; size: NA; V: TRBV7-2; D: NA; DNA: TGTGCCAGCAGCTTAGAACGCGTTTACACCGGGGAGCTGTTTTTT; CDR3: CASSLERVYTGELFF
length: 12; J: TRBJ2-3; size: NA; V: TRBV20-1; D: TRBD1; DNA: TGCAGTGCTAGGAACAGGGGAGATACGCAGTATTTT; CDR3: CSARNRGDTQYF
length: 16; J: TRBJ2-1; size: NA; V: TRBV3-1; D: NA; DNA: TGTGCCAGCAGCCACTTTCCGGGACTGATCTACAATGAGCAGTTCTTC; CDR3: CASSHFPGLIYNEQFF
length: 14; J: TRBJ2-7; size: few; V: TRBV19; D: TRBD2; DNA: TGTGCCAGTAGTATCGGACTAGCGGGAAGCGAGCAGTACTTC; CDR3: CASSIGLAGSEQYF
length: 15; J: TRBJ2-1; size: few; V: TRBV19; D: NA; DNA: TGTGCCAGTAGGAGGGCTCAGACTCCATACAATGAGCAGTTCTTC; CDR3: CASRRAQTPYNEQFF
length: 16; J: TRBJ2-2; size: NA; V: TRBV15; D: TRBD2; DNA: TGTGCCACCAGCAGAGCGGGACTAGCGATAACCGGGGAGCTGTTTTTT; CDR3: CATSRAGLAITGELFF
length: 14; J: TRBJ1-1; size: NA; V: TRBV5-1; D: NA; DNA: TGCGCCAGCAGCTTCGACGAAAACAGCCGTGAAGCTTTCTTT; CDR3: CASSFDENSREAFF
length: 14; J: TRBJ2-2; size: NA; V: TRBV15; D: NA; DNA: TGTGCCACCAGCAGAGTTACAGGCCCCGGGGAGCTGTTTTTT; CDR3: CATSRVTGPGELFF
length: 15; J: TRBJ2-4; size: NA; V: TRBV7-7; D: TRBD2; DNA: TGTGCCAGCAGCTTAGAAGCGGGAGGGAAAAACATTCAGTACTTC; CDR3: CASSLEAGGKNIQYF
length: 11; J: TRBJ1-1; size: NA; V: TRBV27; D: TRBD1; DNA: TGTGCCAGCAGGATGGGACAGATGACTTTCTTT; CDR3: CASRMGQMTFF
length: 15; J: TRBJ2-1; size: few; V: TRBV28; D: NA; DNA: TGTGCCAGCAGCCCAGGGACTTCCATTTACAATGAGCAGTTCTTC; CDR3: CASSPGTSIYNEQFF
length: 15; J: TRBJ1-4; size: NA; V: TRBV5-1; D: TRBD1; DNA: TGCGCCAGCAGCGTGGCCGGGACAGAGAATGAAAAACTGTTTTTT; CDR3: CASSVAGTENEKLFF
length: 16; J: TRBJ2-1; size: few; V: TRBV20-1; D: NA; DNA: TGCAGTGCTAGTTCCACAGCCCTGAGCTCCTACAATGAGCAGTTCTTC; CDR3: CSASSTALSSYNEQFF
length: 14; J: TRBJ2-5; size: few; V: TRBV20-1; D: NA; DNA: TGCAGTGCTGGTTCGGGCGGGACCCGAGGGACCCAGTACTTC; CDR3: CSAGSGGTRGTQYF
length: 14; J: TRBJ1-4; size: NA; V: TRBV20-1; D: NA; DNA: TGCAGTGCTATGATCCAGGGTTTTGGGGAAAAACTGTTTTTT; CDR3: CSAMIQGFGEKLFF